This TCR beta chain was identified during a study of shared clonotypes between healthy human individuals. Once extracted for a subset, genomic DNA was divided evenly among several immunoSEQ plates. The sequencing of unsorted PBMC DNA took place on ten immunoSEQ deep assay plates. Measured with immunoSEQ multiplex PCR; TCRdb has only the in-frame clones, and not every one. The sample lists hundreds of thousands of clones; around three quarters were seen once. A word on this clone: No antigen is known for it.

Broader study findings: Sequencing depth was expected to influence donor clonotype sharing.

The receptor comes from a woman aged 40 to 50 in good health. Some clones in this sample may be carry-over from other donors' samples. The sequencing input was PBMCs.

The CDR3 loop is CATGLSGANVLTF. CDR3 sequence (DNA): TGTGCCACCGGGTTATCTGGGGCCAACGTCCTGACTTTC. This sequence joins TRBV28 and TRBJ2-6; D is uncertain. CDR1 and CDR2 from the germline V gene are MDHEN and SYDVKM. This CDR3 is built from 13 residues. Trimming cost V 10 bases and J 1 base, with 8 bases left between them.